The clone carrying this TCR beta chain was observed a handful of times. The antigen remains undetermined. This sample stems from a study of T cells after yellow fever vaccination. Study-level findings and limits: The appearance of a small share of clonotypes in both CD4 and CD8 compartments was observed. Most primary-vaccination clones reappeared after the booster (about 96% CD4, roughly 90% CD8).

Each CDR3 protein gets one entry after TCRdb re-called the 5' RACE reads with MiXCR. The data show some 300,000 distinct CDR3 sequences, 7.5% to 9% seen once. This specimen consisted of CD4+ T cells sorted from PBMCs, obtained 5 days after the yellow fever booster vaccination. This receptor was taken from a young man who received the YFV17D yellow fever vaccine.

In DNA, the CDR3 is TGTGCCCAGGACCAGGGACAGACGTACCAAGAGACCCAGTACTTC. It yields the protein CAQDQGQTYQETQYF. The chain recombines TRBV3-2 with TRBJ2-5; TRBD1 reflects the table's D call only, with no check against the DNA. TRBV3-2 is deemed a pseudogene. This CDR3 comprises 15 residues.